This T cell receptor beta chain was sequenced in a study of shared clonotypes between healthy human individuals. Using immunoSEQ multiplex PCR, the repertoire was profiled, and TCRdb retains in-frame clones only, with some absent. Here the sample spans 2 million to 2.5 million clones, around 92% being singletons. Germline V gives CDR1 SGDLS, CDR2 YYNGEE. The CDR3 runs to 15 residues. Trimming stripped 0 bases from V and 1 base from J, with 10 bases between. The rearrangement links TRBV9 to TRBJ2-5; D gene unclear. This receptor was obtained from a man aged 18 to 29 in good health. Some clones in this sample may be carry-over from other donors' samples. Sequenced input: naive CD4+ T cells from PBMCs. Subset denoted: CD45RA+ positively selected. The DNA of the CDR3 is TGTGCCAGCAGCGTAGGATCGGCGGTCCAAGAGACCCAGTACTTC. Translated: CASSVGSAVQETQYF.